These 8 T cell receptor beta chains share one sample of origin, sequenced in a study of T-cell reconstitution after alpha-beta-depleted transplantation in children. For TCRbeta, the library was prepared with unique molecular identifiers. One entry per CDR3 protein results from TCRdb running MiXCR on the PCR reads. Of around 250,000 distinct CDR3 sequences listed, about 25% are singletons. The sample was PBMCs, taken before TCRalphabeta/CD19-depleted stem cell transplant. All receptors come from a girl aged 2 to 10 with Fanconi anemia, due to receive a stem cell transplant.

This clonotype has a count of ten or more. The rearrangement links TRBV12-3 or TRBV12-4 to TRBJ2-1; 12 positions match TRBD1. V lost 4 bases, J lost 8 bases, and 12 bases stayed unmatched. This CDR3 has 17 amino acids. CDR3 amino acids: CASSWTGTGGAWDEQFF. CDR3 DNA sequence: TGTGCCAGCAGTTGGACCGGGACAGGGGGCGCGTGGGATGAGCAGTTCTTC.

The J gene is TRBJ2-3, the V gene TRBV29-1; 8 bases are a match to TRBD2. J gave up 13 bases and V 4 bases, and 4 bases lay outside the gene matches. Germline loops: CDR1 SQVTM, CDR2 ANQGSEA. The CDR3 runs to 10 residues. In nucleotides, the CDR3 is TGCAGCGTTGCGGGGGGGGTAAAGTATTTT. The encoded protein is CSVAGGVKYF.

As for this clonotype: An end of the junction differs from the germline gene, which may be a read error. This chain connects TRBV11-1 to TRBJ2-7; 7 positions match TRBD2. This CDR3 is 14 amino acids long. Per the germline V gene, CDR1 is SGHAT and CDR2 is FQDESV (reference sequence). CDR3 in amino acids: CASTLGLEVYEQYF. The CDR3 nucleotides read TGTGCCAGCACCTTAGGACTAGAAGTTTACGAGCAGTACTTC.

The sample holds a few counts of this clonotype. The rearrangement joins TRBV5-1 to TRBJ1-5; D gene unclear. The CDR3 has 13 amino acids. Trimming removed 2 bases at V and 9 bases at J, with 12 bases between. The germline CDR1 and CDR2 sequences are SGHRS and YFSETQ. CDR3 nucleotides: TGCGCCAGCAGCTTCAATATGGAGGGGCCCCAGCATTTT. Translating gives CASSFNMEGPQHF.

This clonotype came up many times. This chain connects TRBV7-2 to TRBJ2-3, with D tentatively TRBD2 (6 bases). Trimming removed 5 bases from V and 0 bases from J, with 12 bases in between. Germline V lookup: CDR1 SGHTA, CDR2 FQGNSA. There are 15 residues in the CDR3. The CDR3 region has the DNA TGTGCCAGCAGCGTGAGCGGGTCAAGCACAGATACGCAGTATTTT. It yields the protein CASSVSGSSTDTQYF.

This clonotype occurred many times. The chain has TRBV25-1 and TRBJ2-2, with 12 bases aligning to TRBD2. V was clipped by 4 bases and J by 0 bases; unmatched bases: 3. The CDR3 runs 17 residues. Germline CDR1 MGHDK, CDR2 SYGVNS. The CDR3 loop is CASSVLAGGPNTGELFF. The CDR3 DNA follows: TGTGCCAGCAGTGTCCTAGCGGGAGGGCCGAACACCGGGGAGCTGTTTTTT.

This clonotype was recorded at least ten times. The chain couples TRBV12-3 or TRBV12-4 to TRBJ2-1; no clear D. The CDR3 spans 16 residues. Trimming pared 3 bases from V and 8 bases from J, leaving 20 bases between. For the CDR3, the DNA is TGTGCCAGCAGTTTTCTAATGTGGGCGCAAATAGATGAGCAGTTCTTC. This sequence encodes CASSFLMWAQIDEQFF.

This clonotype has at least ten counts. This chain joins TRBV20-1 and TRBJ1-6, with D perhaps TRBD1 (5 bases). V lost 6 bases and J 7 bases, leaving 13 bases between the germline ends. Per germline, CDR1 DFQATT and CDR2 SNEGSKA (reference sequence). The CDR3 extends over 13 amino acids. CDR3 in amino acids: CSARGRPNSPLHF. CDR3 nucleotides: TGCAGTGCGCGGGGACGGCCAAATTCACCCCTCCACTTT.